This T cell receptor (beta chain) is from a study of cytomegalovirus exposure and HLA in healthy donors. On the study more broadly: Most donors, about 77% of over 350 genotyped, fell in the Caucasian-associated ancestry cluster.

As regards this clone: Its specificity is not known. The sample has other DNA sequences that encode this CDR3 too.

Germline V gene data show CDR1 as SGHNT and CDR2 as YYREEE (reference sequence). V was pared by 3 bases and J by 4 bases, with 2 bases of the junction left unmatched. This CDR3 has 13 residues. In the PCR, 60 Vbeta and 13 Jbeta primers were used. The data were produced by immunoSEQ multiplex PCR, yet TCRdb's version contains in-frame clones alone and is incomplete. The sample carries about 91,000 clones, around 64% recorded once. Study-wide results and limits: Highly shared sequence variants in one cluster were likely a sequencing artifact. It was 164 TCR beta chains that were listed as cytomegalovirus-associated. In a later analysis, HLA-associated TCR beta chains were more clonally expanded than equally common others.

The receptor's source is a human donor in good health. The chain uses TRBV5-4 and TRBJ2-7; 9 bases align to TRBD1. The sample taken for sequencing was PBMCs. Written as DNA, the CDR3 is TGTGCCAGCAGCTCGGGACAGGGTTACGAGCAGTACTTC. Translation: CASSSGQGYEQYF. The full variable domain, rest sourced from reference TRBV5-4 and TRBJ2-7, is ETGVTQSPTHLIKTRGQQVTLRCSSQSGHNTVSWYQQALGQGPQFIFQYYREEENGRGNFPPRFSGLQFPNYSSELNVNALELDDSALYLCASSSGQGYEQYFGPGTRLTVT.